Presented here are 16 T cell receptor beta chains from one specimen sequenced in a study of cytomegalovirus exposure and HLA in healthy donors. Both 60 Vbeta primers and 13 Jbeta primers went into the PCR. Sequencing used immunoSEQ multiplex PCR; TCRdb keeps in-frame clones, though not all of them. The sample has 150,000 to 200,000 clones, 70% to 85% seen once. Sequencing was performed on PBMCs. These receptors came from a human donor in good health.

To note about this clone: This CDR3 is also generated by other DNA sequences in the sample. The chain couples TRBV9 to TRBJ2-3, with TRBD1 as a possible D gene (6 bases). The germline V gene encodes CDR1 SGDLS and CDR2 YYNGEE. CDR3 length equals 13 residues. V was pared by 2 bases and J by 6 bases, with 10 bases between. The CDR3 region is CASSVGAPDTQYF. As DNA, the CDR3 is TGTGCCAGCAGCGTGGGGGCCCCGGATACGCAGTATTTT. Full variable domain (rest looked up from reference TRBV9 and TRBJ2-3): DSGVTQTPKHLITATGQRVTLRCSPRSGDLSVYWYQQSLDQGLQFLIQYYNGEERAKGNILERFSAQQFPDLHSELNLSSLELGDSALYFCASSVGAPDTQYFGPGTRLTVL.

J is TRBJ2-5 and V is TRBV9; weak D call: TRBD2 (5 bases). V lost 4 bases and J lost 5, with 12 bases in between. The CDR3 is 13 amino acids. Germline CDR1 reads SGDLS; CDR2 reads YYNGEE. The CDR3 is CASSPSHGETQYF. Written as DNA, the CDR3 is TGTGCCAGCAGCCCTAGCCACGGGGAGACCCAGTACTTC.

V gene TRBV25-1 combines with J gene TRBJ2-1; 9 nucleotides match TRBD2. The CDR3 contains 14 residues. Germline CDR1 reads MGHDK; CDR2 reads SYGVNS. The ends lost 8 bases at V and 5 bases at J; junction bases unmatched: 7. As DNA, the CDR3 is TGTGCCAGCTCCGAAGCGGGGGGTAACAATGAGCAGTTCTTC. It codes for CASSEAGGNNEQFF.

In DNA, the CDR3 is TGTGCCAGCAGCCAAGAAAGGGCCTGGACTAGCGGGCTTAGCTCCTACAATGAGCAGTTCTTC. As protein: CASSQERAWTSGLSSYNEQFF. The rearrangement uses TRBV14 and TRBJ2-1; 11 positions agree with TRBD2. Unmatched junction bases numbered 13, after V lost 0 bases and J lost 0 bases. Germline values: CDR1 SGHDN, CDR2 FVKESK. This CDR3 spans 21 amino acids.

This clone was detected a few times. The V call is TRBV5-1, the J call TRBJ2-7; tentative D call: TRBD1 (6 bases). Per the germline V gene, CDR1 is SGHRS and CDR2 is YFSETQ. The V gene lost 4 bases and the J gene lost 5 bases, with 13 bases spanning the gap. This CDR3 contains 13 residues. The CDR3 region has the DNA TGCGCCAGCAGCCGCTCAGGGGCTAACGAGCAGTACTTC. Its protein product is CASSRSGANEQYF.

The chain links TRBV5-4 to TRBJ2-6; the match to TRBD1 covers 9 bases. Trimming removed 3 bases from V and 1 base from J; junction bases left unmatched: 8. CDR1 and CDR2 from the germline V gene are SGHNT and YYREEE (reference sequence). CDR3 length: 18 residues. CDR3 residues: CASSSRDRVLSGANVLTF. The CDR3 bases are TGTGCCAGCAGCTCCCGGGACAGGGTGTTGTCTGGGGCCAACGTCCTGACTTTC. The whole variable domain, filled in from reference TRBV5-4 and TRBJ2-6, reads ETGVTQSPTHLIKTRGQQVTLRCSSQSGHNTVSWYQQALGQGPQFIFQYYREEENGRGNFPPRFSGLQFPNYSSELNVNALELDDSALYLCASSSRDRVLSGANVLTFGAGSRLTVL.

The CDR3: CASSEGTSNQPQHF. CDR3 coding DNA: TGTGCCAGCAGTGAGGGCACTAGCAATCAGCCCCAGCATTTT. This chain uses TRBV2 with TRBJ1-5, with D uncertain. CDR3 length: 14 residues. The germline gives CDR1 SNHLY, CDR2 FYNNEI. V gave up 3 bases and J gave up 0 bases, with 6 bases separating them.

The chain joins TRBV11-3 to TRBJ2-1, with D perhaps matching TRBD1 (5 bases). Germline loops: CDR1 SGHNT, CDR2 YENEEA. The CDR3 has 13 residues. V lost 9 bases to trimming and J lost 5 bases, with 14 bases between them. The CDR3, as DNA: TGTGCCAGTTCCTTAGGGGCCCACAATGAGCAGTTCTTC. Its protein product is CASSLGAHNEQFF.

This rearrangement joins TRBV19 to TRBJ1-6; D remains ambiguous. Germline values: CDR1 LNHDA, CDR2 SQIVND (reference sequence). The length of the CDR3 is 16 residues. V lost 7 bases and J 0 bases, leaving 13 bases between the germline ends. The CDR3 loop reads CASKVQAHSYNSPLHF. The CDR3 bases are TGTGCCAGTAAGGTCCAGGCCCACTCCTATAATTCACCCCTCCACTTT.

The chain combines TRBV11-1 with TRBJ1-1; possible D gene TRBD1, 5 bases. The V end lost 5 bases, the J end lost 0 bases, and 16 bases lay between the germline ends. CDR3 size: 16 residues. Germline V CDR1 and CDR2: SGHAT, FQDESV (reference sequence). CDR3 coding DNA: TGTGCCAGCAGCGGCCGGGGGGGTAGAATGAACACTGAAGCTTTCTTT. This translates into CASSGRGGRMNTEAFF.

The chain employs TRBV13 and TRBJ1-2; D might be TRBD1 (5 bases). Between the trimmed V and J ends, which lost 1 base and 8 bases, there was a span of 17 bases. The CDR3 consists of 15 residues. Germline assignment: CDR1 PRHDT and CDR2 FYEKMQ (reference sequence). CDR3 protein: CASSLDSRDALGYTF. CDR3 in DNA: TGTGCCAGCAGCTTAGATTCCAGGGATGCCCTGGGCTACACCTTC.

The genes are TRBV4-1 and TRBJ2-5; TRBD1 is a possible D gene (6 bases). The DNA matches TRBJ2-7 better at its end, which makes the J call doubtful. CDR3 length: 13 residues. Germline assignment: CDR1 MGHRA and CDR2 YSYEKL. The CDR3 bases are TGCGCCAGCAGCCTAGGGACACCCTACGAGCAGTACTTC. It translates to CASSLGTPYEQYF.

The chain has TRBV18 and TRBJ2-7; 7 bases match TRBD1. Germline lookup yields CDR1 KGHSH and CDR2 LQKENI. The CDR3 is 13 amino acids. V shed 3 bases and J 3 bases; nucleotides not matched to a gene: 2. CDR3 sequence: CASSPAGGYEQYF. As DNA, the CDR3 is TGTGCCAGCTCACCCGCAGGGGGCTACGAGCAGTACTTC.

V is TRBV30 and J is TRBJ1-4; D might be TRBD1 (5 bases). This CDR3 is built from 11 residues. Germline loops: CDR1 GTSNPN, CDR2 SVGIG (reference sequence). V was cut by 5 bases and J by 8 bases, with 9 bases left in between. The CDR3, as DNA: TGTGCCTGGCAGGGTGACGAAAAACTGTTTTTT. It encodes CAWQGDEKLFF.

The chain couples TRBV6-4 to TRBJ2-1; 11 bases line up with TRBD1. V lost 3 bases to trimming and J lost 2 bases; unmatched junction nucleotides: 0. The CDR3 runs 15 residues. Germline assignment: CDR1 MRHNA and CDR2 SNTAGT. The CDR3 loop reads CASSEGQGAYNEQFF. DNA for the CDR3: TGTGCCAGCAGTGAGGGACAGGGGGCCTACAATGAGCAGTTCTTC.

The chain joins TRBV7-6 to TRBJ2-5; 13 positions match TRBD2. Germline CDR1 and CDR2: SGHVS and FNYEAQ. V was clipped by 1 base and J by 3 bases; unmatched bases: 2. The length of the CDR3 is 16 residues. The CDR3 protein is CASSLGGLAGKETQYF. In nucleotides, the CDR3 is TGTGCCAGCAGCTTAGGGGGACTAGCGGGGAAAGAGACCCAGTACTTC. The full variable domain, completed using reference TRBV7-6 and TRBJ2-5, is GAGVSQSPRYKVTKRGQDVALRCDPISGHVSLYWYRQALGQGPEFLTYFNYEAQQDKSGLPNDRFSAERPEGSISTLTIQRTEQRDSAMYRCASSLGGLAGKETQYFGPGTRLLVL.